This TCR beta chain was captured in a study of blood T cell repertoires in COVID-19. For the study at large: Samples came from the United States, Italy and Spain, spanning acute and convalescent COVID-19. In each case, the material was cDNA or gDNA derived from T cells, B-cell-depleted T cells, or PBMCs.

Sequencing used immunoSEQ multiplex PCR; TCRdb keeps in-frame clones, though not all of them. The sample shows under 150,000 clones, around 90% of them seen only once. The V gene lost 3 bases and the J gene lost 0 bases, with 19 bases spanning the gap. Germline loops: CDR1 SGHRS, CDR2 YFSETQ. The CDR3 has 17 residues. This TCR was sampled from a human donor in a cohort sampled during active COVID-19. The sample was peripheral blood. This sequence joins TRBV5-1 and TRBJ2-7, with D possibly being TRBD1 (6 bases). The CDR3 loop reads CASSSWAISGDSYEQYF. Written as DNA, the CDR3 is TGCGCCAGCAGCTCTTGGGCGATATCAGGGGACTCCTACGAGCAGTACTTC.